The text below deals with one T cell receptor beta chain. Its antigen is not known. Division of CD4+ cells produced a CD45RA+ naive subset and a CD45RA-negative memory subset. This entry comes from a study of shared clonotypes between healthy human individuals. In the study overall: There were three CD4 naive, three CD4 memory, two CD8 naive and one CD8 memory plates per donor. Whole-study findings and limits: Shared clonotypes: roughly 5% naive CD4, under 4% naive CD8, around 2.4% memory CD4, 0.4% memory CD8. Naive subsets generally exceeded memory subsets in estimated richness.

The table came from immunoSEQ multiplex PCR; TCRdb's copy has only in-frame clones and leaves some out. The sample includes 2 million to 2.5 million clones, approximately 95% seen only once; the top ten take 0.35% to 0.45%. The germline V gene encodes CDR1 MDHEN and CDR2 SYDVKM. This CDR3 comprises 18 residues. Trimming cost V 10 bases and J 2 bases, with 28 bases left between them. The sequence came from a man between 18 and 29 years old in good health. Some clones in this sample may be carry-over from other donors' samples. Sequenced sample: naive CD4+ T cells from PBMCs. As to subset: CD45RA+ positively selected. The rearrangement uses TRBV28 and TRBJ2-3, with D perhaps TRBD2 (7 bases). Written as DNA, the CDR3 is TGTGCCACGGAGGGGGAGACGGGAGGCCATGCTTCCACAGATACGCAGTATTTT. The encoded protein is CATEGETGGHASTDTQYF.